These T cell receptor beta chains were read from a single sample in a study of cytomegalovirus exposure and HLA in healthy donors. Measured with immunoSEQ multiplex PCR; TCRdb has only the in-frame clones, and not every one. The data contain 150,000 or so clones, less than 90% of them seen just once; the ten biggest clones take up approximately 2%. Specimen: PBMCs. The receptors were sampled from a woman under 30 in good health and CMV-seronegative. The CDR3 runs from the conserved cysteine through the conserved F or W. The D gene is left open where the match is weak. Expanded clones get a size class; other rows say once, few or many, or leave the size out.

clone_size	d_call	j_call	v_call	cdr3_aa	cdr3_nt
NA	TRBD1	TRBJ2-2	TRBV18	CASSPRTGVAGELFF	TGTGCCAGCTCACCAAGGACAGGGGTGGCCGGGGAGCTGTTTTTT
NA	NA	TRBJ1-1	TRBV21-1	CASSKKSPGNTEAFF	TGTGCCAGCAGCAAAAAATCTCCCGGGAACACTGAAGCTTTCTTT
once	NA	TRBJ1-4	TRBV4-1	CASSQAYEKLFF	TGCGCCAGCAGCCAAGCCTATGAAAAACTGTTTTTT
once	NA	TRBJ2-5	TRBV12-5	CASGLVESPTETQYF	TGTGCTAGTGGTTTGGTAGAAAGCCCAACAGAGACCCAGTACTTC
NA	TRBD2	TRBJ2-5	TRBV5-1	CASSSGTSQETQYF	TGCGCCAGCAGCTCGGGGACTAGCCAAGAGACCCAGTACTTC
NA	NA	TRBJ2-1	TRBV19	CASAYRYGNEQFF	TGTGCCAGTGCTTACAGGTACGGCAATGAGCAGTTCTTC
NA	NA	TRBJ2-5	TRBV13	CASSLFTEGETQYF	TGTGCCAGCAGCTTATTTACGGAGGGGGAGACCCAGTACTTC
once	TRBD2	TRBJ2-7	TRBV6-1	CANRAGGTYEQYF	TGTGCCAACAGGGCGGGGGGTACCTACGAGCAGTACTTC
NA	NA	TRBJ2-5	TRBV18	CASSPQGKETQYF	TGTGCCAGCTCACCACAGGGGAAGGAGACCCAGTACTTC
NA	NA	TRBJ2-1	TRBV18	CASSLRDRGEQFF	TGTGCCAGCTCACTTAGGGATCGGGGTGAGCAGTTCTTC
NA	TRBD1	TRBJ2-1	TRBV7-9	CASSRQGNAYNEQFF	TGTGCCAGCAGCCGACAGGGAAACGCCTACAATGAGCAGTTCTTC
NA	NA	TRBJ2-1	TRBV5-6	CASSIIARGYNEQFF	TGTGCCAGCAGCATTATAGCTAGGGGGTACAATGAGCAGTTCTTC
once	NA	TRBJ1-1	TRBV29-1	CSAEPRTAEAFF	TGCAGCGCTGAACCTAGGACAGCTGAAGCTTTCTTT
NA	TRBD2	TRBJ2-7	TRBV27	CASSRLADPYEQHF	TGTGCCAGCAGTAGGCTAGCGGACCCCTACGAGCAGCACTTC
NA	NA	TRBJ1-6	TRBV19	CASRGPDSPNSPLHF	TGTGCCAGTAGGGGACCGGACAGCCCTAATTCACCCCTCCACTTT
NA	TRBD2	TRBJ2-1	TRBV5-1	CASTPSGGGGAGNEQFF	TGCGCCAGCACCCCGAGTGGGGGCGGGGGGGCTGGGAATGAGCAGTTCTTC
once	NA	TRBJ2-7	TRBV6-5	CASSSPTIPYEQYF	TGTGCCAGCAGTAGCCCCACTATACCGTACGAGCAGTACTTC
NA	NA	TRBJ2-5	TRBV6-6	CASSYSIGGSETQYF	TGTGCCAGCAGTTACTCGATCGGGGGAAGTGAGACCCAGTACTTC
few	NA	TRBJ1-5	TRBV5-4	CASSYTPDNQPQHF	TGTGCCAGCAGCTACACGCCTGACAATCAGCCCCAGCATTTT
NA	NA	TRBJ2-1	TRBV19	CASSISGSYNEQFF	TGTGCCAGTAGTATCTCGGGCTCCTACAATGAGCAGTTCTTC
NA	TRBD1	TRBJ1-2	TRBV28	CASSLWVSDRGHYGYTF	TGTGCCAGCAGTTTATGGGTTTCGGACAGGGGGCATTATGGCTACACCTTC
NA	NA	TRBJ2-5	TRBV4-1	CASSQASGAQETQYF	TGCGCCAGCAGCCAAGCGTCAGGGGCCCAAGAGACCCAGTACTTC
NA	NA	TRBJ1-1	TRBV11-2	CASSWEMNTEAFF	TGTGCCAGCAGCTGGGAGATGAACACTGAAGCTTTCTTT
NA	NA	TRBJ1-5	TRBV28	CASSILNLSNQPQHF	TGTGCCAGCAGCATTCTAAACCTTAGCAATCAGCCCCAGCATTTT
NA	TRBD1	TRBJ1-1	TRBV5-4	CASSGTGSRNTEAFF	TGTGCCAGCAGCGGGACAGGCTCCCGGAACACTGAAGCTTTCTTT
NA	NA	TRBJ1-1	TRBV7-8	CASSLGLGGPTEAFF	TGTGCCAGCAGCTTAGGGTTGGGTGGGCCCACTGAAGCTTTCTTT
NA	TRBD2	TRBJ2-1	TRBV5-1	CASSSWTSGSRSYNEQFF	TGCGCCAGCAGCTCCTGGACTAGCGGGAGTAGGTCCTACAATGAGCAGTTCTTC
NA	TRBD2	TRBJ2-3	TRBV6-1	CASSSLLAGTDTQYF	TGTGCCAGCAGTAGTTTACTAGCGGGCACAGATACGCAGTATTTT
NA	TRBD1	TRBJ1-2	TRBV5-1	CASSLTGGGGYTF	TGCGCCAGCAGCTTGACAGGGGGCGGTGGCTACACCTTC
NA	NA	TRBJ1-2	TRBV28	CASRAGLFYGYTF	TGTGCCAGCAGGGCAGGGCTTTTCTATGGCTACACCTTC
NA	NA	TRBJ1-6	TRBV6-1	CASSEARGVGNSPLHF	TGTGCCAGCAGTGAAGCTCGGGGGGTCGGCAATTCACCCCTCCACTTT
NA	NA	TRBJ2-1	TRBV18	CASSPENPGNDEQFF	TGTGCCAGCTCACCAGAGAATCCAGGGAACGATGAGCAGTTCTTC
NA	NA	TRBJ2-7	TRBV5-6	CASSFVPTAHEQYF	TGTGCCAGCAGCTTTGTCCCGACTGCGCACGAGCAGTACTTC
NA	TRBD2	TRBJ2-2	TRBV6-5	CASSYLAGDVGELFF	TGTGCCAGCAGTTACCTAGCGGGAGATGTGGGGGAGCTGTTTTTT
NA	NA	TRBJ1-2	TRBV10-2	CASSGALTGGYTF	TGCGCCAGCAGTGGGGCCCTAACCGGTGGCTACACCTTC
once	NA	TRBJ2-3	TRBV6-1	CASSDGARTIGTDTQYF	TGTGCCAGCAGTGACGGCGCCCGGACTATAGGAACAGATACGCAGTATTTT
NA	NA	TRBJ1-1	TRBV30	CAWSGSSSFRGTEAFF	TGTGCCTGGAGTGGATCTTCTTCCTTTAGGGGCACTGAAGCTTTCTTT
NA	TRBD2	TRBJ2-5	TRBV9	CASSKTSGFQETQYF	TGTGCCAGTTCCAAGACTAGCGGTTTTCAAGAGACCCAGTACTTC
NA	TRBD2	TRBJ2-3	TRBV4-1	CASSQRTSGDTQYF	TGCGCCAGCAGCCAAAGGACTAGCGGGGATACGCAGTATTTT
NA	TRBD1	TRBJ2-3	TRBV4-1	CASSSGQGPPSTDTQYF	TGCGCCAGCAGCTCGGGACAGGGCCCTCCTAGCACAGATACGCAGTATTTT
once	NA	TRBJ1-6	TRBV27	CASSMSGDSPLHF	TGTGCCAGCAGTATGTCAGGGGACTCACCCCTCCACTTT
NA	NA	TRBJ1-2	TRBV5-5	CASSSRRGYTF	TGTGCCAGCAGCTCCCGCAGAGGCTACACCTTC
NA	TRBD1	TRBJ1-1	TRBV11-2	CASSTDRATEAFF	TGTGCCAGCAGCACCGACAGGGCAACTGAAGCTTTCTTT
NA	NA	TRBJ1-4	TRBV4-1	CASSQVEELNRGEKLFF	TGCGCCAGCAGCCAAGTTGAGGAGCTCAACCGAGGTGAAAAACTGTTTTTT
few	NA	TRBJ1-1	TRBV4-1	CASSPEGHQNTEAFF	TGCGCCAGCAGCCCCGAGGGACACCAGAACACTGAAGCTTTCTTT
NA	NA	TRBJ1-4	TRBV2	CASSPGFSTNEKLFF	TGTGCCAGCAGCCCAGGGTTTTCAACTAATGAAAAACTGTTTTTT
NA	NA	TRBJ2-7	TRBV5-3	CARSSLGSSYEQYF	TGTGCCAGAAGTTCCCTAGGAAGCTCCTACGAGCAGTACTTC
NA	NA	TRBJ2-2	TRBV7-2	CASSLRQAITGELFF	TGTGCCAGCAGCCTGAGACAGGCGATCACCGGGGAGCTGTTTTTT
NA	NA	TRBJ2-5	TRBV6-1	CASSTWETQYF	TGTGCCAGCAGTACATGGGAGACCCAGTACTTC
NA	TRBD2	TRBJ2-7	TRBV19	CASSMTSGSYEQYF	TGTGCCAGTAGTATGACTAGCGGGTCCTACGAGCAGTACTTC
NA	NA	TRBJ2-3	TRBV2	CASQDNGGGLDVGQYF	TGTGCCAGCCAAGATAACGGCGGGGGCCTCGACGTGGGGCAGTATTTC
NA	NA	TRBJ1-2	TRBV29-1	CSVGGNNYGYTF	TGCAGCGTTGGCGGGAATAACTATGGCTACACCTTC
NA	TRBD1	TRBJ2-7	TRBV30	CAWSGQGSSHEQYF	TGTGCCTGGAGTGGACAGGGGAGTTCTCACGAGCAGTACTTC